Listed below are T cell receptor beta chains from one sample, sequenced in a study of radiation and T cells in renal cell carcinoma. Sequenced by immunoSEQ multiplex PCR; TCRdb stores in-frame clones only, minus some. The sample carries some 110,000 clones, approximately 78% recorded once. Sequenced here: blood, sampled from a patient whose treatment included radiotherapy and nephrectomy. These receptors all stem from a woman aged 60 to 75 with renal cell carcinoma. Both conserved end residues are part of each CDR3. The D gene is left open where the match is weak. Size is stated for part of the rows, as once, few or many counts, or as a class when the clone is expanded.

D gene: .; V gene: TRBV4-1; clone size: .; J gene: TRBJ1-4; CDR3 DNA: TGCGCCAGCACCCTGGGGCTTTGGGATGAAAAACTGTTTTTT; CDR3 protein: CASTLGLWDEKLFF
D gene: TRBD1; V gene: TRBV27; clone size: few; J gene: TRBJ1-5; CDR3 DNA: TGTGCCAGCAGTGGGGCCGGGACAGGGGTACAGCCCCAGCATTTT; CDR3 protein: CASSGAGTGVQPQHF
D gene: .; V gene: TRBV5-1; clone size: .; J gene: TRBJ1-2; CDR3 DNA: TGCGCCAGCAGCTTGGCCACTTCAGGAAACTATGGCTACACCTTC; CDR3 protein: CASSLATSGNYGYTF
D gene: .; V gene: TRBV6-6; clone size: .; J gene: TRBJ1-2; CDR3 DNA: TGTGCCAGCAGTTACTCGCCAGGGGATTATGGCTACACCTTC; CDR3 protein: CASSYSPGDYGYTF
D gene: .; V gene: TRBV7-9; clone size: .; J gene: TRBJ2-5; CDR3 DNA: TGTGCCAGCAGCTTCAGCCAAGAGACCCAGTACTTC; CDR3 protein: CASSFSQETQYF
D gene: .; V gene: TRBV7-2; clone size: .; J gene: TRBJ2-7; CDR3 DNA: TGTGCCAGCAGCTCCGGGGGCTCCTACGAGCAGTACTTC; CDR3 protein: CASSSGGSYEQYF
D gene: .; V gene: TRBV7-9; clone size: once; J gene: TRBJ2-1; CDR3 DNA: TGTGCCTCCAAAGACTCCTACAATGAGCAGTTCTTC; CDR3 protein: CASKDSYNEQFF
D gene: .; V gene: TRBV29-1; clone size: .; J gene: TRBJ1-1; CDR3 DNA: TGCAGCGGGGGGTCTAACACTGAAGCTTTCTTT; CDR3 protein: CSGGSNTEAFF
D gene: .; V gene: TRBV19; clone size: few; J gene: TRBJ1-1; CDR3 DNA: TGTGCCAGTAGTATCGGGCCGAACACTGAAGCTTTCTTT; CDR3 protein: CASSIGPNTEAFF
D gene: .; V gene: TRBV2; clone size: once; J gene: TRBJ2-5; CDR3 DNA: TGTGCCAGCAGTTCGGGGGGCAAGGAGACCCAGTACTTC; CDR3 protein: CASSSGGKETQYF
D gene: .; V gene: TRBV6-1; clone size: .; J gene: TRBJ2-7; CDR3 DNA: TGTGCCAGCAGTGAAGATCGGGGCGAGCAGTACTTC; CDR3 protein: CASSEDRGEQYF
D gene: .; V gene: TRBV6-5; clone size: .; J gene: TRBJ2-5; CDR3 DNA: TGTGCCAGCACCTTGGTGGGGGGGCAGGAGACCCAGTACTTC; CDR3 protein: CASTLVGGQETQYF
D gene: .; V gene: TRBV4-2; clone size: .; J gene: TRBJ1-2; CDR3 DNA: TGTGCCAGCAGCTCCGGGCAGGGGATTTCTGGCTACACCTTC; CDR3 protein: CASSSGQGISGYTF
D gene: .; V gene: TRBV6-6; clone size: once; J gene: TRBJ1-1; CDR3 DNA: TGTGCCAGCAGTTACCCAATCTGGGGGGGGGCCCCTGAAGCTTTCTTT; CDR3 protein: CASSYPIWGGAPEAFF
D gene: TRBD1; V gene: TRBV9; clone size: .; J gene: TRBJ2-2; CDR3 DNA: TGTGCCAGCAGCGTAGTATCACAGGGGTTCACCGGGGAGCTGTTTTTT; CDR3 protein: CASSVVSQGFTGELFF
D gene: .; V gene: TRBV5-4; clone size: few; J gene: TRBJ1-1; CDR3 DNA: TGTGCCAGCAGCCCCCTGGGTAGGGAAGAAGCTTTCTTT; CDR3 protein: CASSPLGREEAFF
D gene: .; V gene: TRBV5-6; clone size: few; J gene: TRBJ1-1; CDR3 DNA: TGTGCCAGCAGCTTGGCGTGGCGGGCGAACACTGAAGCTTTCTTT; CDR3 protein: CASSLAWRANTEAFF
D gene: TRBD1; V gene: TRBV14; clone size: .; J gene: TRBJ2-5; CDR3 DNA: TGTGCCAGCAGGAGGACAGGGAGAGGGCAAGAGACCCAGTACTTC; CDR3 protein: CASRRTGRGQETQYF
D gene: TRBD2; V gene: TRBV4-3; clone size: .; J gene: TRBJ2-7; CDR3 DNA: TGCGCCAGCAGCCCTAGCGGGAAGTCAGGCGAGCAGTACTTC; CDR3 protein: CASSPSGKSGEQYF
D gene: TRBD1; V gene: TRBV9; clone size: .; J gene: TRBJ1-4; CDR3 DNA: TGTGCCAGCAGCCTCGGGACAGGGGTTGGAACTAATGAAAAACTGTTTTTT; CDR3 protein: CASSLGTGVGTNEKLFF
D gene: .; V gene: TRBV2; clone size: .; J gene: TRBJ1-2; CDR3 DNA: TGTGCCAGCAGTAACGGTTGGTCCCCTGATGGCTACACCTTC; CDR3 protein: CASSNGWSPDGYTF
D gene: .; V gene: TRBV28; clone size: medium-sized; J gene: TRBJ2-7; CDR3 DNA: TGTGCCAGCAGTGGGGGCAGCTCCTACGAGCAGTACTTC; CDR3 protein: CASSGGSSYEQYF
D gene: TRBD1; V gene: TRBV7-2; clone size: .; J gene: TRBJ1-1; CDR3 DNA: TGTGCCAGCAGCTTGCTTCCGGGACAGGGGGCTGAAGCTTTCTTT; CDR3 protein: CASSLLPGQGAEAFF
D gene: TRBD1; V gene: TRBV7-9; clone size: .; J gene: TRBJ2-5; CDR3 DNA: TGTGCCAGCAGCCGTGGCGACAGGGGGCATGAGACCCAGTACTTC; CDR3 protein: CASSRGDRGHETQYF
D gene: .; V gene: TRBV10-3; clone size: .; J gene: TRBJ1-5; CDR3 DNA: TGTGCCATCAGTGTTGGGGGGGGTAGTCAGCCCCAGCATTTT; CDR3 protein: CAISVGGGSQPQHF
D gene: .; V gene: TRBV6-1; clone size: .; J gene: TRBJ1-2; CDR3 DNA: TGTGCCAGCAGTGTAAACATAGACTATGGCTACACCTTC; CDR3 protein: CASSVNIDYGYTF
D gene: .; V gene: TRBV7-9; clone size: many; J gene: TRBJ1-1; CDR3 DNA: TGTGCCAGCAGCTCTTTCGTAGGACCGAGGTTTGAAGCTTTCTTT; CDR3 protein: CASSSFVGPRFEAFF
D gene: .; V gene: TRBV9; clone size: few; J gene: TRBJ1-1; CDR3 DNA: TGTGCCAGCAGCTCCACCGGAGGGGGGCTTACTGAAGCTTTCTTT; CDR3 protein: CASSSTGGGLTEAFF
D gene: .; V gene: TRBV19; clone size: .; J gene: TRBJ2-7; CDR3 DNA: TGTGCCAGTAGTAAAGGGATAGCCTACGAGCAGTACTTC; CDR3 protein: CASSKGIAYEQYF
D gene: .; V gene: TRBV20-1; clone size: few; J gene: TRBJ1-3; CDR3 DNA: TGCAGTGTCAGGACAGGAAACACCATATATTTT; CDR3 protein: CSVRTGNTIYF
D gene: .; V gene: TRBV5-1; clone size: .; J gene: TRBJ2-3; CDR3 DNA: TGCGCCAGCAGAGTAATTTACCGGCTCACAGATACGCAGTATTTT; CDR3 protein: CASRVIYRLTDTQYF
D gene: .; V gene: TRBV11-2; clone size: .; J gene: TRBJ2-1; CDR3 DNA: TGTGCCAGCAGCTTAAACCTTTTTCCCCCCAATGAGCAGTTCTTC; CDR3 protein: CASSLNLFPPNEQFF
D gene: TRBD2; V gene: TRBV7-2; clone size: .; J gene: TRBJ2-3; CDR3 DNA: TGTGCCAGCAGCTTAGCTAGCGGGGGGGACGCAGATACGCAGTATTTT; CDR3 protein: CASSLASGGDADTQYF
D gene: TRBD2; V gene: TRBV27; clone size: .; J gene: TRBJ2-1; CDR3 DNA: TGTGCCAGCAGTACCCTAGCGGGGGCCCCTCCGTTCTTC; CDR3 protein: CASSTLAGAPPFF
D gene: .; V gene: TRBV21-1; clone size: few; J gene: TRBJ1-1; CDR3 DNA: TGTGCCAGCAGCAAACCTCCCGACGGGAAGAACACTGAAGCTTTCTTT; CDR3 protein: CASSKPPDGKNTEAFF
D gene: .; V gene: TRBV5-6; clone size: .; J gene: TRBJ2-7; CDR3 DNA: TGTGCCAGCAGCTTGTGGCGGGCGGCCTACGAGCAGTACTTC; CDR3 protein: CASSLWRAAYEQYF
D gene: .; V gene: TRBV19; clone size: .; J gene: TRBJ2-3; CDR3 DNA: TGTGCCAGTAGTATCGTGGCAGGGGAATGGACAGATACGCAGTATTTT; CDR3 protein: CASSIVAGEWTDTQYF
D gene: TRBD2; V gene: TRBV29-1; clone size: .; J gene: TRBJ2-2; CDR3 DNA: TGCAGCGTTGAGGGGACTATACCAACCGGGGAGCTGTTTTTT; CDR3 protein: CSVEGTIPTGELFF
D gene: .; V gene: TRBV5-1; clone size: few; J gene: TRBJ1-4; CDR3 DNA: TGCGCCAGCAGCGAACAGGGTAATGAAAAACTGTTTTTT; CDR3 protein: CASSEQGNEKLFF
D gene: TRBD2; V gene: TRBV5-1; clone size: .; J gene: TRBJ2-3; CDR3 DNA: TGCGCCAGCAGCTGGGTAAAGCGGGGGGGCACAGATACGCAGTATTTT; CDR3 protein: CASSWVKRGGTDTQYF
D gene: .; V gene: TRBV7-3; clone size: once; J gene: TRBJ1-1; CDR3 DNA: TGTGCCAGCAGCCCGTCTCCGGCCATGAACACTGAAGCTTTCTTT; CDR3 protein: CASSPSPAMNTEAFF
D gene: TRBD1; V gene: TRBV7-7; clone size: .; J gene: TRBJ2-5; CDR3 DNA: TGTGCTAGCAGCCCTAGACAGGGGATCGTGGAGACCCAGTACTTC; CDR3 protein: CASSPRQGIVETQYF
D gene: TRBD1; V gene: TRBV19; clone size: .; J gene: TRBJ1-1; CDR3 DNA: TGTGCCAGTAGTTCCCACAGGGGCCCAACTGAAGCTTTCTTT; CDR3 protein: CASSSHRGPTEAFF
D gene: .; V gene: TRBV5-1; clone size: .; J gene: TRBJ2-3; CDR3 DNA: TGCGCCAGCAGCTTAGAGGGCAGGACTACCCTGAGCACAGATACGCAGTATTTT; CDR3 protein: CASSLEGRTTLSTDTQYF
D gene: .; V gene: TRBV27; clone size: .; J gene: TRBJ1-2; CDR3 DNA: TGTGCCAGCAGTTTTCAACCCGCGGACAGATATGGCTACACCTTC; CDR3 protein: CASSFQPADRYGYTF
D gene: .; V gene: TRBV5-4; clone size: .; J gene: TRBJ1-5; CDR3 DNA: TGTGCCAGCAGCTTAAACCACAATCAGCCCCAGCATTTT; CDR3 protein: CASSLNHNQPQHF
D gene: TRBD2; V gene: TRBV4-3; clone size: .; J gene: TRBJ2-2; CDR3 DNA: TGCGCCAGCAGCCACCCGACTAGCGGGGGGAACACCGGGGAGCTGTTTTTT; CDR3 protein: CASSHPTSGGNTGELFF
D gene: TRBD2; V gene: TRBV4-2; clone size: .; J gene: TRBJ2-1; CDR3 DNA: TGTGCCAGCAGCCAGCAACTAGCGGGGGCCTACAATGAGCAGTTCTTC; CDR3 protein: CASSQQLAGAYNEQFF
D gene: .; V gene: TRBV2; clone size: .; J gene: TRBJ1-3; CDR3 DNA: TGTGCCAGCAGGGCAGGGGTACTCTCTGGAAACACCATATATTTT; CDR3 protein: CASRAGVLSGNTIYF
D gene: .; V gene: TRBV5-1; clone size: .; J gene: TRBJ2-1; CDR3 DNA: TGCGCCAGCAGCTTGCGGGTAGTGGGGTACAATGAGCAGTTCTTC; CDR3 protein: CASSLRVVGYNEQFF
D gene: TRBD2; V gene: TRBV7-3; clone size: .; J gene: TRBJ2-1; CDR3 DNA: TGTGCCAGCAGCCTCCTTGGCGGGAGGGCCCATGAGCAGTTCTTC; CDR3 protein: CASSLLGGRAHEQFF
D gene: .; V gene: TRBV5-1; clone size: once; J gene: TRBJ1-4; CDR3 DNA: TGCGCCAGCAGTCCTCAGGGAGGAGTAACGGGTGAAAAACTGTTTTTT; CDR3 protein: CASSPQGGVTGEKLFF
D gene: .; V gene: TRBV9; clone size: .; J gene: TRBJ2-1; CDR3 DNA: TGTGCCAGCAGCGTAAGGACGCCGGGCAGGGGTCGCAATGAGCAGTTCTTC; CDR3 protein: CASSVRTPGRGRNEQFF
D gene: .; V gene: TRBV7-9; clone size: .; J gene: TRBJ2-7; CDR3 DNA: TGTGCCAGCAGCCCACCACCTTACGAGCAGTACTTC; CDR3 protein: CASSPPPYEQYF
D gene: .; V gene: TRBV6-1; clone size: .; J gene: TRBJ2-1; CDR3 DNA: TGTGCCAGCAGTGAAAAGACGGACGGCTCCTACAATGAGCAGTTCTTC; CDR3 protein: CASSEKTDGSYNEQFF
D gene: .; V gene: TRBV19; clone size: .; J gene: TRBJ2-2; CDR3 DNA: TGTGCCAGTAGTATGGGCTCCAGGAGTGTCGGGGAGCTGTTTTTT; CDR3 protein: CASSMGSRSVGELFF
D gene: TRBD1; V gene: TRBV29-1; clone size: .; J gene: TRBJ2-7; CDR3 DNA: TGCAGCGTGAATAGACAGGGTCAACGCGAGCAGTACTTC; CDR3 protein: CSVNRQGQREQYF
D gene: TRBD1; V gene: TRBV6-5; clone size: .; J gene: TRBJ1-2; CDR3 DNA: TGTGCCAGCAGTTATATGGGACAGGGTTTCTATGGCTACACCTTC; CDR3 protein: CASSYMGQGFYGYTF
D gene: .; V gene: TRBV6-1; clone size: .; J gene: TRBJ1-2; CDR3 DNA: TGTGCCAGCAGTGATGCGAGGGCGTGGGGCTACACCTTC; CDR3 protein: CASSDARAWGYTF